A selection of T cell receptor beta chains follows, all from one sample in a study of brain T cells in children with intractable seizures. TCRdb's table, derived via immunoSEQ multiplex PCR, lists solely in-frame clones and lacks some. The sample has 340,000 or so clones, over 90% seen once; the top ten hold 4.5% to 7%. The source material was peripheral blood, sampled 4 to 6 months after surgery. These receptors were collected from a boy under three years old with tuberous sclerosis and intractable seizures. CDR3s include the opening cysteine and the closing phenylalanine or tryptophan. The order of the fields is D gene, V gene, J gene, clone size, CDR3 length, CDR3 DNA, CDR3 protein. The D gene is left open where the match is weak. The size of a clone is reported for some rows only, either as once, few or many, or as a class for expanded clones.

.	TRBV19	TRBJ2-5	.	11	TGTGCCAGTACAGGCGGAAAGACCCAGTACTTC	CASTGGKTQYF
.	TRBV11-2	TRBJ2-5	once	14	TGTGCCAGCAGCTTAGGGCCCCTGGGGGAGACCCAGTACTTC	CASSLGPLGETQYF
.	TRBV18	TRBJ1-4	.	14	TGTGCCAGCTCACCAGGAGCAACTAATGAAAAACTGTTTTTT	CASSPGATNEKLFF
.	TRBV7-6	TRBJ1-5	few	15	TGTGCCAGCAGCTTAACGCAGGCCCCTAATCAGCCCCAGCATTTT	CASSLTQAPNQPQHF
TRBD2	TRBV3-1/TRBV3-2	TRBJ2-7	.	15	TGTGCCAGCAGCCCCCGGGGTAGCGGGACCTACGAGCAGTACTTC	CASSPRGSGTYEQYF
.	TRBV18	TRBJ2-5	few	13	TGTGCCAGCTCACAAACGGGGTTGGAGACCCAGTACTTC	CASSQTGLETQYF
.	TRBV23-1	TRBJ1-1	.	14	TGCGCCAGCAGTCGGCAGCTCATGAACACTGAAGCTTTCTTT	CASSRQLMNTEAFF
TRBD2	TRBV19	TRBJ2-1	.	14	TGTGCCAGTAGTTGGACTAGCGGGCACAATGAGCAGTTCTTC	CASSWTSGHNEQFF
.	TRBV7-6	TRBJ2-5	once	12	TGTGCCAGCAGCTTAGCAAAGGCAGTCCAGTACTTC	CASSLAKAVQYF
.	TRBV7-2	TRBJ1-2	.	15	TGTGCCAGCAGCCCAGGGACACCGACTAACTATGGCTACACCTTC	CASSPGTPTNYGYTF
TRBD1	TRBV2	TRBJ1-1	.	15	TGTGCCAGCACCCCCGGGAACAGGGGGCACACTGAAGCTTTCTTT	CASTPGNRGHTEAFF
.	TRBV5-8	TRBJ1-4	.	14	TGTGCCAGCAGCTTCGACAGTAATAATGAAAAACTGTTTTTT	CASSFDSNNEKLFF
.	TRBV10-3	TRBJ2-7	.	12	TGTGCCATCAGTGAAGAGGGATACGAGCAGTACTTC	CAISEEGYEQYF
.	TRBV29-1	TRBJ1-3	.	14	TGCAGCGTTGAAGGCAGGGGCCCTGGAAACACCATATATTTT	CSVEGRGPGNTIYF
TRBD1	TRBV30	TRBJ2-7	.	16	TGTGCCTGGGACCCACAGGGGGTAGAGGAACCCTACGAGCAGTACTTC	CAWDPQGVEEPYEQYF
TRBD2	TRBV4-2	TRBJ2-3	once	16	TGTGCCAGCAGCCAAGGACTAGCGGGAACCACAGATACGCAGTATTTT	CASSQGLAGTTDTQYF
.	TRBV5-6	TRBJ2-1	.	13	TGTGCCAGCAGCCGGACAGTTAGCAATGAGCAGTTCTTC	CASSRTVSNEQFF
.	TRBV7-9	TRBJ2-3	.	13	TGTGCCAGCAGGCGACTCGACACAGATACGCAGTATTTT	CASRRLDTDTQYF
TRBD2	TRBV4-2	TRBJ2-7	few	15	TGTGCCAGCAGCCTCGCCCCGGGACTAGCCCACGAGCAGTACTTC	CASSLAPGLAHEQYF
.	TRBV30	TRBJ1-1	.	12	TGTGCCTGGAGCAGGGGCGGGCCTGAAGCTTTCTTT	CAWSRGGPEAFF
TRBD1	TRBV4-1	TRBJ1-2	.	15	TGCGCCAGCAGCCAAACCCCGGGACAGGGTTTAGGCTACACCTTC	CASSQTPGQGLGYTF
.	TRBV27	TRBJ1-1	.	13	TGTGCCAGCAGTTTGGCGCTACACACTGAAGCTTTCTTT	CASSLALHTEAFF
.	TRBV10-3	TRBJ1-5	.	13	TGTGCCTCCCACGGGGCATTCGAGCAGCCCCAGCATTTT	CASHGAFEQPQHF
.	TRBV6-4	TRBJ1-1	.	14	TGTGCCAGCAGGAGCGAGGGCAAGAACACTGAAGCTTTCTTT	CASRSEGKNTEAFF
.	TRBV6-4	TRBJ1-1	.	16	TGTGCCAGCAGTGACTCGAGGCCGGGAATGAACACTGAAGCTTTCTTT	CASSDSRPGMNTEAFF
.	TRBV6-5	TRBJ2-1	.	15	TGTGCCAGCAGTTACGACGGTAACTACTACAATGAGCAGTTCTTC	CASSYDGNYYNEQFF
.	TRBV20-1	TRBJ1-1	.	14	TGCAGTGCTAGTTGGGGGGGCCCATCGACTGAAGCTTTCTTT	CSASWGGPSTEAFF
.	TRBV5-4	TRBJ1-2	few	12	TGTGCCAGCAGATCCCGGGACAACGGCTACACCTTC	CASRSRDNGYTF
.	TRBV24-1	TRBJ1-4	.	15	TGTGCCACCAGTGATTTAGGGACGGGTAATGAAAAACTGTTTTTT	CATSDLGTGNEKLFF
TRBD2	TRBV4-1	TRBJ2-3	.	16	TGCGCCAGCAGCCAAGCGGGGGGGGCTAGCACAGATACGCAGTATTTT	CASSQAGGASTDTQYF
TRBD2	TRBV19	TRBJ2-1	.	15	TGTGCCAACTTCCCGGGACTAGCGGATGTCAATGAGCAGTTCTTC	CANFPGLADVNEQFF
.	TRBV5-1	TRBJ1-1	.	13	TGCGCCAGCAGCTTGGGGGGGCACACTGAAGCTTTCTTT	CASSLGGHTEAFF
TRBD1	TRBV4-2	TRBJ2-5	.	15	TGTGCCAGCAGCCAAGACAGACAGGGTGGAGAGACCCAGTACTTC	CASSQDRQGGETQYF
TRBD2	TRBV7-9	TRBJ2-5	.	14	TGTGCCAGCAGCTGGACTAGCGGGAGAGAGACCCAGTACTTC	CASSWTSGRETQYF
TRBD1	TRBV7-8	TRBJ1-5	.	15	TGTGCCAGCAGCTTAGTCAGGGGGATCCTCGTGCCCCAGCATTTT	CASSLVRGILVPQHF
.	TRBV20-1	TRBJ2-7	.	10	TGCAGTGCTAGTCACAACGAGCAGTACTTC	CSASHNEQYF
.	TRBV6-2/TRBV6-3	TRBJ1-5	.	12	TGTGCCAGCAGTTACGGGGGCCAGCCCCAGCATTTT	CASSYGGQPQHF
.	TRBV18	TRBJ2-1	.	15	TGTGCCAGCTCACTTATGGACGGGGAAGCCAATGAGCAGTTCTTC	CASSLMDGEANEQFF
.	TRBV7-9	TRBJ2-3	.	15	TGTGCCAGCAGCTCCGCCCTGGGGGCCTCAGATACGCAGTATTTT	CASSSALGASDTQYF
.	TRBV19	TRBJ1-5	.	13	TGTGCCAGTACCCCCACTGGGGCTCAGCCCCAGCATTTT	CASTPTGAQPQHF
TRBD2	TRBV4-1	TRBJ2-7	.	15	TGCGCCAGCAGCCAAGTAGCGGGAGGGTTCTACGAGCAGTACTTC	CASSQVAGGFYEQYF
TRBD1	TRBV29-1	TRBJ2-1	.	15	TGCAGCGTTGATTACGTGGACAGGGAGAATAATGAGCAGTTCTTC	CSVDYVDRENNEQFF
.	TRBV9	TRBJ2-3	.	13	TGTGCCAGCAGCGTAGAGCCTAGAGATACGCAGTATTTT	CASSVEPRDTQYF
TRBD2	TRBV5-1	TRBJ2-1	.	15	TGCGCCAGCAGCTTGGAAGCGGGAGCCGGGAATGAGCAGTTCTTC	CASSLEAGAGNEQFF
.	TRBV20-1	TRBJ1-1	.	16	TGCAGTGCTAGTAGTAGGTTGGAAGCGCTGGTCGCTGAAGCTTTCTTT	CSASSRLEALVAEAFF
TRBD2	TRBV7-8	TRBJ2-1	.	18	TGTGCCAGCAGCTTCAGGACTAGCGGGAGGGCCGGGAAGAATGAGCAGTTCTTC	CASSFRTSGRAGKNEQFF
.	TRBV11-3	TRBJ1-3	.	16	TGTGCCAGCAGCTTAGTTTCGGGATACGCTGGAAACACCATATATTTT	CASSLVSGYAGNTIYF
.	TRBV3-1/TRBV3-2	TRBJ1-2	.	10	TGTGCCAGCGGGCCCGGGGGCTACACCTTC	CASGPGGYTF
TRBD1	TRBV5-8	TRBJ1-1	.	19	TGTGCCAGCAGCCCCGGGACAGACCAATCGGGATTCGTGAACACTGAAGCTTTCTTT	CASSPGTDQSGFVNTEAFF
.	TRBV12-3/TRBV12-4	TRBJ1-1	.	12	TGTGCCAGCAGTTTTTTCGGCACTGAAGCTTTCTTT	CASSFFGTEAFF